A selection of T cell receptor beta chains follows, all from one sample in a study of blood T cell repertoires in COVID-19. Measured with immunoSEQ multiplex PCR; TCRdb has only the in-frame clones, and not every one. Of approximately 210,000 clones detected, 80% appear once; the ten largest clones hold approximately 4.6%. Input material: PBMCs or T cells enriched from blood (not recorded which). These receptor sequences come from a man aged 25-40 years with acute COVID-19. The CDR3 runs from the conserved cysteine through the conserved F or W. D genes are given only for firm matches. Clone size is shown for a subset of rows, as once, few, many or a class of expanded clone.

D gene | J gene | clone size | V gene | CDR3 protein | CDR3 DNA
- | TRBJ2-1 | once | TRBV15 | CATSRYSGSSYNEQFF | TGTGCCACCAGCAGGTATAGCGGAAGCTCCTACAATGAGCAGTTCTTC
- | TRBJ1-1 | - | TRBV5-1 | CASSESTLYTEAFF | TGCGCCAGCAGCGAAAGTACACTATACACTGAAGCTTTCTTT
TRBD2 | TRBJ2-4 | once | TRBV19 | CASSSSGGGNIQYF | TGTGCCAGTAGTTCTAGCGGGGGCGGGAACATTCAGTACTTC
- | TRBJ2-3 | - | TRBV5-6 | CASSLWGGAPDTQYF | TGTGCCAGCAGCTTGTGGGGGGGGGCCCCAGATACGCAGTATTTT
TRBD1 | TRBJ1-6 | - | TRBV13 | CASSLYRATGSPLHF | TGTGCCAGCAGCTTATACCGGGCGACAGGGTCACCCCTCCACTTT
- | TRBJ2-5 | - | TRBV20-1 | CSATREETQYF | TGCAGTGCCACCAGGGAAGAGACCCAGTACTTC
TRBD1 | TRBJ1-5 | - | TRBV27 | CASRGQGADQPQHF | TGTGCCAGCAGAGGACAGGGGGCAGATCAGCCCCAGCATTTT
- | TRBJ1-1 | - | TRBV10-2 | CASSPTNTEAFF | TGCGCCAGCAGTCCTACGAACACTGAAGCTTTCTTT
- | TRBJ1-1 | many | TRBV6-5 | CASSYFRGEAFF | TGTGCCAGCAGTTATTTCCGAGGGGAAGCTTTCTTT
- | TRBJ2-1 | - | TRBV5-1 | CASRGKQENNEQFF | TGCGCCAGCAGAGGTAAACAGGAGAACAATGAGCAGTTCTTC
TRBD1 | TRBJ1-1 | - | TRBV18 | CASSPSGTGGGTEAFF | TGTGCCAGCTCACCTTCCGGGACAGGGGGTGGAACTGAAGCTTTCTTT
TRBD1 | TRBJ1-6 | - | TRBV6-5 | CASSLQDRGQTLHF | TGTGCCAGCAGTTTACAGGACAGGGGGCAAACCCTCCACTTT
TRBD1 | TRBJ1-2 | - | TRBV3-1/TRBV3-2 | CASSHFGTGDGYTF | TGTGCCAGCAGCCATTTCGGGACAGGGGATGGCTACACCTTC
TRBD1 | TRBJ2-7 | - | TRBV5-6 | CASSYGTGESEQYF | TGTGCCAGCAGCTACGGGACAGGGGAGAGCGAGCAGTACTTC
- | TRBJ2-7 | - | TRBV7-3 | CASSLKYGPYEQYF | TGTGCCAGCAGCTTAAAATATGGCCCATACGAGCAGTACTTC
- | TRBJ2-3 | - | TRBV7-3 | CASSPNVFNSDTQYF | TGTGCCAGCAGCCCAAATGTTTTCAACTCAGATACGCAGTATTTT
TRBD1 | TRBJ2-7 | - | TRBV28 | CASSLVTGEAYEQYF | TGTGCCAGCAGTTTAGTGACAGGGGAGGCCTACGAGCAGTACTTC
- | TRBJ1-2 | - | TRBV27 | CATLGGDLSYGYTF | TGTGCCACCTTAGGAGGGGACCTCTCCTATGGCTACACCTTC
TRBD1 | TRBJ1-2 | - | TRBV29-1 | CSVVQGEGGYTF | TGCAGCGTGGTCCAGGGGGAAGGAGGCTACACCTTC
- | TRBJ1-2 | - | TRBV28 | CASSPTNYGYTF | TGTGCCAGCAGTCCCACAAACTATGGCTACACCTTC
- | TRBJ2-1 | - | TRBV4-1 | CASSQPTGSGFNEQFF | TGCGCCAGCAGCCAGCCAACAGGGTCGGGGTTCAATGAGCAGTTCTTC
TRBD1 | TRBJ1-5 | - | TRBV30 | CAWSQIGTGGQPQHF | TGTGCCTGGAGTCAAATAGGGACAGGCGGGCAGCCCCAGCATTTT
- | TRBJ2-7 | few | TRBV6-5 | CASRVQGGGEQYF | TGTGCCAGCAGGGTACAGGGTGGAGGCGAGCAGTACTTC
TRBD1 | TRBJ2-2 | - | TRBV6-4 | CASSEDRDTGELFF | TGTGCCAGCAGTGAGGACAGGGACACCGGGGAGCTGTTTTTT
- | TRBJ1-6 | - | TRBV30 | CAWSMGAGYNSPLHF | TGTGCCTGGAGTATGGGGGCCGGCTATAATTCACCCCTCCACTTT
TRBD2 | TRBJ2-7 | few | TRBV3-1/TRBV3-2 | CASSQRAGPNYEQYF | TGTGCCAGCAGCCAGCGAGCGGGACCTAACTACGAGCAGTACTTC
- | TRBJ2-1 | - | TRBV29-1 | CSVAFEGDAYNEQFF | TGCAGCGTGGCTTTTGAGGGGGACGCCTACAATGAGCAGTTCTTC
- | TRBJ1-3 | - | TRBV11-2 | CASTNNRQGISGNTIYF | TGTGCCAGCACCAATAATCGTCAGGGGATCTCTGGAAACACCATATATTTT
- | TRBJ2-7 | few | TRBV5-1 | CASKPPGAREQYF | TGCGCCAGTAAACCGCCAGGGGCCCGGGAGCAGTACTTC
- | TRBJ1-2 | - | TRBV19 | CASSEDRLYGYTF | TGTGCCAGTAGTGAAGACAGACTCTATGGCTACACCTTC
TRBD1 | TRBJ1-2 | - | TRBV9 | CASSDGATGGSYGYTF | TGTGCCAGCAGCGATGGGGCGACAGGGGGCAGCTATGGCTACACCTTC
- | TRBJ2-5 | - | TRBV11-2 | CASTISGETQYF | TGTGCCAGCACCATATCGGGAGAGACCCAGTACTTC
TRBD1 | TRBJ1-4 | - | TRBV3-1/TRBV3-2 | CASSLQGTGTNEKLFF | TGTGCCAGCAGCCTACAGGGGACAGGAACTAATGAAAAACTGTTTTTT
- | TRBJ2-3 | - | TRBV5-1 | CASSLVGTFTDTQYF | TGCGCCAGCAGCTTGGTAGGGACTTTCACAGATACGCAGTATTTT
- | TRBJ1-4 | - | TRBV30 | CAWSDRSFEKLFF | TGTGCCTGGAGTGATAGGAGTTTTGAAAAACTGTTTTTT
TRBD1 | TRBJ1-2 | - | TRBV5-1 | CASSSGQGIYGYTF | TGCGCCAGCAGCTCAGGACAGGGAATCTATGGCTACACCTTC
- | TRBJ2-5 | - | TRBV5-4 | CASSLTGYQETQYF | TGTGCCAGCAGCCTAACAGGTTACCAAGAGACCCAGTACTTC
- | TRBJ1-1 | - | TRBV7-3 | CASSLFMNTEAFF | TGTGCCAGCAGCTTATTCATGAACACTGAAGCTTTCTTT
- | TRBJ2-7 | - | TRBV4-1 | CASSQGPVYEQYF | TGCGCCAGCAGCCAAGGTCCCGTATACGAGCAGTACTTC
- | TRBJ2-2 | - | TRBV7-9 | CASNPKRGGDTGELFF | TGTGCCAGCAACCCCAAAAGGGGGGGGGACACCGGGGAGCTGTTTTTT
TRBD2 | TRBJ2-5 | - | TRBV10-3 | CAISSLAGAQETQYF | TGTGCCATCAGTAGTTTAGCGGGGGCCCAAGAGACCCAGTACTTC
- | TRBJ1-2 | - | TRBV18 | CASSSGTGVNYGYTF | TGTGCCAGCTCATCTGGAACCGGGGTGAACTATGGCTACACCTTC
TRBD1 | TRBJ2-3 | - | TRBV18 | CASSPPGQGARTQYF | TGTGCCAGCTCACCACCAGGACAGGGGGCTCGGACGCAGTATTTT
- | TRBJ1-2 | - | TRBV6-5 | CASGFGGNYGYTF | TGTGCCAGCGGCTTCGGAGGGAACTATGGCTACACCTTC
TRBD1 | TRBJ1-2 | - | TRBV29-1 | CSVEGGTEHPYGYTF | TGCAGCGTTGAAGGGGGGACAGAACACCCCTATGGCTACACCTTC
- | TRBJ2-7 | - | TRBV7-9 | CASSLLRTLQDEQYF | TGTGCCAGCAGCCTTCTTCGGACTCTTCAAGACGAGCAGTACTTC
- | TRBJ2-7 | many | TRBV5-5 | CASSLFAETYEQYF | TGTGCCAGCAGCTTGTTTGCGGAAACCTACGAGCAGTACTTC
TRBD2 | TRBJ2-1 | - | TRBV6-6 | CASSYPLAGRINEQFF | TGTGCCAGCAGTTACCCACTAGCGGGGCGGATCAATGAGCAGTTCTTC
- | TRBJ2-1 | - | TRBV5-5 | CASSLTSPLSYNEQFF | TGTGCCAGCAGCCTTACATCCCCGTTATCCTACAATGAGCAGTTCTTC
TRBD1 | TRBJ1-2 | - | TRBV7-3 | CASSSPGQGKGYTF | TGTGCCAGCAGCTCTCCGGGACAGGGAAAGGGCTACACCTTC
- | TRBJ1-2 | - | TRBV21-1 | CASSVWAGNYGYTF | TGTGCCAGCAGCGTCTGGGCAGGGAACTATGGCTACACCTTC
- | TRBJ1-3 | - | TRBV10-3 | CATMSSGNTIYF | TGTGCCACCATGAGCTCTGGAAACACCATATATTTT
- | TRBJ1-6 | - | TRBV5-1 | CASSPTGSVSPLHF | TGCGCCAGCAGCCCTACAGGGTCCGTTTCACCCCTCCACTTT
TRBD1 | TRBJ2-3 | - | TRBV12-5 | CASGFQTGWADTQYF | TGTGCTAGTGGTTTTCAGACAGGGTGGGCAGATACGCAGTATTTT
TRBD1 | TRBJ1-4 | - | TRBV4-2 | CASSQDLPGQGKGNEKLFF | TGTGCCAGCAGCCAAGACCTACCGGGACAGGGGAAGGGTAATGAAAAACTGTTTTTT